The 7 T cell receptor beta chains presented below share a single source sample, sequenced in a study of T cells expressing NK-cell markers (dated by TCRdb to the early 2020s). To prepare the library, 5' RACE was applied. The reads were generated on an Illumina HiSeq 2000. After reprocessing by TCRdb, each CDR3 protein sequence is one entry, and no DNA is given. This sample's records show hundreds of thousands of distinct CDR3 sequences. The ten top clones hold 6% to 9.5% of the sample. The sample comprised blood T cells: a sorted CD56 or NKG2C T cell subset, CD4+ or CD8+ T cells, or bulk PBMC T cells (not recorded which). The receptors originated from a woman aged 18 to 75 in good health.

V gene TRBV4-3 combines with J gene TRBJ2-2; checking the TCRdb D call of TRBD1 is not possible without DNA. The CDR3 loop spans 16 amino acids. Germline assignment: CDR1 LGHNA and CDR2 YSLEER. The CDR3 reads CASSQVFRELVGELFF.

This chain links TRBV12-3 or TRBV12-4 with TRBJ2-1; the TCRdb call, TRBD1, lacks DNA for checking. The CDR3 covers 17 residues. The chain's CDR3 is CASSPTLERGPYNEQFF.

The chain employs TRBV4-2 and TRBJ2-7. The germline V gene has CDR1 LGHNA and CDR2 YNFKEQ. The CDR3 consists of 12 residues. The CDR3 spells CASSLDTYEQYF.

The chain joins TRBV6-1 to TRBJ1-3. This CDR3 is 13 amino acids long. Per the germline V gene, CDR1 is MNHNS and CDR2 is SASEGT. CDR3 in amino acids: CASSEFREDTIYF.

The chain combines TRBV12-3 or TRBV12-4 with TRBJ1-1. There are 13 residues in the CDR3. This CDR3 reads CASSFMESVEAFF.

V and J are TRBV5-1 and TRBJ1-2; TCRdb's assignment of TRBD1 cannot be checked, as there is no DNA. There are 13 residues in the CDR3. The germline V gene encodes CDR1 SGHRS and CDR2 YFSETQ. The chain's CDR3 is CASSLTGEGGYTF.

CDR3 region: CATQQGRGTNEKLFF. This chain uses TRBV15 with TRBJ1-4; without DNA, the TCRdb call of TRBD1 cannot be checked. Germline V lookup: CDR1 LNHNV, CDR2 YYDKDF (reference sequence). The CDR3 covers 15 residues.